Each of the 11 T cell receptor beta chains below was sequenced from the same sample in a study of control samples from healthy donors and cancer patients. Data came from immunoSEQ multiplex PCR; TCRdb stores just in-frame clones and leaves some out. The sample shows 100,000 to 150,000 clones, roughly 92% of them seen only once. Sequences were obtained from PBMCs. All receptors derive from a man of 80 years or more with head and neck cancer.

The chain combines TRBV4-1 with TRBJ2-5, with 7 bases fitting TRBD2. V lost 4 bases, J lost 6 bases, and 14 bases stayed unmatched. CDR3 length equals 16 residues. The V gene's germline CDR1 is MGHRA and CDR2 YSYEKL. CDR3 nucleotide sequence: TGCGCCAGCAGCCGGATGATGGGAGGGCCGATAAAGACCCAGTACTTC. Its translation: CASSRMMGGPIKTQYF.

This clone showed up just once. The chain links TRBV5-6 to TRBJ1-1; D not resolved. Between the trimmed V and J ends, which lost 0 bases and 10 bases, there was a span of 16 bases. The CDR3 sequence is 14 residues long. Germline V gene lookup returns CDR1 SGHDT and CDR2 YYEEEE. Here the CDR3 reads CASSLATVSLGAFF. CDR3 DNA sequence: TGTGCCAGCAGCTTGGCGACGGTTTCACTCGGAGCTTTCTTT. Based on the CDR3 plus reference TRBV5-6 and TRBJ1-1, the full variable domain is DAGVTQSPTHLIKTRGQQVTLRCSPKSGHDTVSWYQQALGQGPQFIFQYYEEEERQRGNFPDRFSGHQFPNYSSELNVNALLLGDSALYLCASSLATVSLGAFFGQGTRLTVV.

This chain connects TRBV7-6 to TRBJ2-1; a weak D match, TRBD2 (5 bases). The CDR3 runs to 16 residues. Germline values: CDR1 SGHVS, CDR2 FNYEAQ. The ends were cut back, 5 bases at V and 4 bases at J, with 18 bases in the middle. CDR3 coding DNA: TGTGCCAGCAGCCAAGAGGCTAGCACTTTTTACAATGAGCAGTTCTTC. Translating it yields CASSQEASTFYNEQFF.

The V and J genes are TRBV4-1 and TRBJ2-7; 15 bases are shared with TRBD2. V lost 4 bases to trimming and J lost 1 base; unmatched junction nucleotides: 5. The CDR3 totals 17 residues. Germline V gene sequence: CDR1 MGHRA, CDR2 YSYEKL. This chain's CDR3 is CASSRTSGGAFSYEQYF. CDR3 DNA: TGCGCCAGCAGCCGGACTAGCGGGGGGGCCTTTTCCTACGAGCAGTACTTC.

V and J are TRBV5-5 and TRBJ2-1; 8 nucleotides line up with TRBD2. This CDR3 has 17 amino acids. Germline V gene data show CDR1 as SGHKS and CDR2 as YYEKEE (reference sequence). Trimming removed 2 bases from V and 5 bases from J; junction bases left unmatched: 12. The CDR3 sequence is CASSLWVSGASNNEQFF. The CDR3 coding sequence is TGTGCCAGCAGCTTATGGGTTAGCGGGGCTTCTAACAATGAGCAGTTCTTC.

The rearrangement joins TRBV6-6 to TRBJ1-5, with 7 bases lining up with TRBD1. The CDR3 is 14 residues long. J gave up 3 bases and V 2 bases, and 1 base lay outside the gene matches. Germline V gene data show CDR1 as MNHNY and CDR2 as SVGAGI (reference sequence). CDR3 bases: TGTGCCAGCAGTTACGGGACAGACAATCAGCCCCAGCATTTT. Translating it yields CASSYGTDNQPQHF.

The V call is TRBV5-4, the J call TRBJ1-3; D call uncertain. The CDR3 has 16 amino acids. Germline V gene sequence: CDR1 SGHNT, CDR2 YYREEE (reference sequence). V was cut by 0 bases and J by 0 bases, with 10 bases left in between. DNA for the CDR3: TGTGCCAGCAGCTTGGTCGGCGGAAACTCTGGAAACACCATATATTTT. This codes for CASSLVGGNSGNTIYF.

The chain combines TRBV6-1 with TRBJ2-6; 7 nucleotides agree with TRBD1. Germline lookup yields CDR1 MNHNS and CDR2 SASEGT. CDR3 length: 17 residues. The V and J ends lost 2 bases and 4 bases, in that order; junction bases with no gene match: 8. The CDR3 reads CASSEKSGGSGANVLTF. The CDR3 nucleotides read TGTGCCAGCAGTGAAAAATCAGGGGGATCGGGGGCCAACGTCCTGACTTTC.

The rearrangement links TRBV2 to TRBJ1-2, with D uncertain. Trimming shortened V by 3 bases and J by 0 bases, and 17 bases separated the two germline ends. The CDR3 is 17 amino acids. Germline V gene data show CDR1 as SNHLY and CDR2 as FYNNEI. CDR3 bases: TGTGCCAGCAGTGAGGAGGGAACACCCTCGCCTAACTATGGCTACACCTTC. It encodes CASSEEGTPSPNYGYTF.

The chain couples TRBV14 to TRBJ2-3; 9 nucleotides match TRBD2. Germline loops: CDR1 SGHDN, CDR2 FVKESK. After removal of 2 bases from V and 0 bases from J, the junction contained 6 bases not matched to a gene. CDR3 length: 17 amino acids. CDR3 sequence: CASSQRGGGRSTDTQYF. CDR3 nucleotides: TGTGCCAGCAGCCAACGCGGGGGGGGGCGTAGCACAGATACGCAGTATTTT.

The rearrangement uses TRBV23-1 and TRBJ2-2; possible D gene TRBD2, 6 bases. TRBV23-1 carries the ORF label, with uncertain function. The CDR3 contains 18 residues. V was cut by 2 bases and J by 5 bases, with 21 bases left in between. The DNA for the CDR3 is TGCGCCAGCAGTCAAACACAGGTATTGGGAGGACGGACCGGGGAGCTGTTTTTT. Protein product: CASSQTQVLGGRTGELFF.